This is a list of T cell receptor beta chains from one sample in a study of human T cells and chemical hapten exposure. TCRdb re-derived calls from the RACE reads in MiXCR, one entry per CDR3 protein. Found here are about 290,000 distinct CDR3 sequences, around 7% of them singletons; the top ten hold 1.2%. This material consisted of whole blood, taken in connection with sensitization to the hapten diphenylcyclopropenone (DPC). The receptors were sampled from a man between 18 and 29 years old with alopecia areata. Some clones in this sample may be carry-over from other donors' samples. CDR3s leave out the opening cysteine and the closing phenylalanine or tryptophan. Each record gives: D gene, V gene, J gene, CDR3 protein. The D gene is left open where the match is weak.

>-|TRBV7-2|TRBJ1-2
ASSLGDGYGYT
>TRBD1|TRBV12-3/TRBV12-4|TRBJ2-1
ASRAGTGNLYNEQF
>TRBD2|TRBV5-1|TRBJ2-3
ASSKGLAGLGDTQY
>-|TRBV7-2|TRBJ2-3
ASSPGVLSTDTQY
>-|TRBV4-3|TRBJ1-5
ASSQEREKQPQH
>-|TRBV27|TRBJ1-3
ASSFRANPGGNTIY
>-|TRBV5-4|TRBJ1-5
ASSLGGLGSNQPQH
>-|TRBV12-3/TRBV12-4|TRBJ1-2
ASSSTGRGYT
>-|TRBV7-9|TRBJ1-4
ASSLTGFNEKLF
>-|TRBV6-5|TRBJ1-6
ASRYAGTGSPLH
>-|TRBV9|TRBJ1-3
ASSGGGLSGNTIY
>TRBD1|TRBV24-1|TRBJ2-3
ATSDLQWPRGTPTLSTDTQY
>-|TRBV2|TRBJ2-6
ASIRDRMVSGANVLT
>-|TRBV29-1|TRBJ2-7
SVEYRPGVVEQY
>TRBD2|TRBV5-1|TRBJ2-7
ASSSRGMVAGEQY
>-|TRBV6-6|TRBJ2-1
ASSSQGYNEQF
>-|TRBV29-1|TRBJ2-1
SVATEHPNYYNEQF
>TRBD1|TRBV12-3/TRBV12-4|TRBJ1-4
ASSSGQGDNEKLF
>-|TRBV2|TRBJ2-7
ASRRDRTYEQY
>TRBD1|TRBV5-1|TRBJ1-4
ASSPGTGDANEKLF
>TRBD1|TRBV6-5|TRBJ1-1
ASSQDRAYEAF
>TRBD1|TRBV18|TRBJ1-6
ASSLGQALSPLH
>-|TRBV10-3|TRBJ1-1
AIRQGSTTEAF
>-|TRBV20-1|TRBJ2-1
SASLINEQF
>-|TRBV20-1|TRBJ1-6
SARNTGLGNSPLH
>-|TRBV20-1|TRBJ2-5
SASVVGTQY
>-|TRBV6-2/TRBV6-3|TRBJ1-6
ASSNAGGYNSPLH
>TRBD1|TRBV5-1|TRBJ2-1
ASSLGYRTGAYNEQF
>-|TRBV12-3/TRBV12-4|TRBJ1-2
ASSGGEPANYGYT
>-|TRBV4-3|TRBJ1-3
ASSQGNSGNTIY
>-|TRBV5-4|TRBJ2-3
ASSSLQGLDTQY
>-|TRBV20-1|TRBJ2-3
SASRDEGGSTDTQY
>-|TRBV7-2|TRBJ1-3
ASSLSLEVGNTIY
>-|TRBV5-1|TRBJ2-7
ASSLVRGSYEQY
>-|TRBV9|TRBJ2-7
ASSVGGRHQDEQY
>TRBD2|TRBV27|TRBJ2-3
ASSWGLATSTDTQY